This note documents a single TCR beta chain sequence. What it binds is unknown. The assay was immunoSEQ multiplex PCR, and TCRdb's table has in-frame clones only and misses some. Here the sample spans fewer than 3 million clones, roughly 92% being singletons. V lost 6 bases to trimming and J lost 1 base, with 16 bases between them. This CDR3 region has 16 residues. Germline V gene lookup returns CDR1 SNHLY and CDR2 FYNNEI. The data are from a study of shared clonotypes between healthy human individuals. For the study at large: Each donor contributed plates that comprised three CD4 naive, three CD4 memory, two CD8 naive and one CD8 memory. General study points: Unshared clonotypes carried lower generation probabilities than those common to all four donors.

Sample: naive CD4+ T cells from PBMCs. The subset here: CD45RA+ positively selected. The sequence derives from a man between 18 and 35 years old in good health. Some clones in this sample may be carry-over from other donors' samples. The rearrangement links TRBV2 to TRBJ2-1, with TRBD2 as a possible D gene (6 bases). The CDR3 region is CASRATSGGSYNEQFF. The CDR3 coding sequence is TGTGCCAGCAGGGCGACTAGTGGGGGGTCCTACAATGAGCAGTTCTTC. Full variable domain (outside the CDR3, taken from reference TRBV2 and TRBJ2-1): EPEVTQTPSHQVTQMGQEVILRCVPISNHLYFYWYRQILGQKVEFLVSFYNNEISEKSEIFDDQFSVERPDGSNFTLKIRSTKLEDSAMYFCASRATSGGSYNEQFFGPGTRLTVL.